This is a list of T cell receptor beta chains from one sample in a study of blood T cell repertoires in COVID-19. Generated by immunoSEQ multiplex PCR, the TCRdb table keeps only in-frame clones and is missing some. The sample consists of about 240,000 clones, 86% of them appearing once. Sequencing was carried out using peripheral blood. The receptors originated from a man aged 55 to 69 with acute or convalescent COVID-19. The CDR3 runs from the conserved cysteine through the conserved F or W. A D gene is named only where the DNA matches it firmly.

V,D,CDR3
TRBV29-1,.,CSVVGGLNTEAFF
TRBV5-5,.,CASSLWTNSYNEQFF
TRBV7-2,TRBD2,CASTQRGSGGSEQFF
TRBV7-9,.,CASSRTVLREKLFF
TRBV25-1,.,CASSFTYEQYF
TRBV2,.,CASRVGAWDTDTQYF
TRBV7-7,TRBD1,CASSLGQGVSVDTQYF
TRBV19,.,CASSRLQGLTDTQYF
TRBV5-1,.,CASSLDGRNTGELFF
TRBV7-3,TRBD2,CASSPRVAGVDEQFF
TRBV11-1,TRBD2,CASSPPGGMNTGELFF
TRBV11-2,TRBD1,CASSLNRGRGETQYF
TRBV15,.,CATSRDPGSNQPQHF
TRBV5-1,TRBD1,CASSFGTGADTQYF
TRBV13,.,CASSLIRRGGFLYEQYF
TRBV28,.,CASSLGRGTYYNEQFF
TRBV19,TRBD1,CASRGGTATEAFF
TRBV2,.,CASSVGGIGELFF
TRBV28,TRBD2,CASRDPGGQETQYF
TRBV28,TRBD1,CATLQGAPYGYTF
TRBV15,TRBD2,CATSTLSGRADTQYF
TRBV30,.,CAWSVQDYGYTF
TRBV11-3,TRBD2,CASSLVPSGIRDEQFF
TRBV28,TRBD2,CASTITGLAGNEQYF
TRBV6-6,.,CASSLQTAQHF
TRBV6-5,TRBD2,CASGPAAGESEQYF
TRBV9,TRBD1,CASSARTGGTPEAFF
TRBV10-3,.,CAITSVQTPRDGYTF
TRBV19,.,CASSIGNPLSYGYTF
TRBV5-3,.,CARSLGRSSNQPQHF
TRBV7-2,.,CASSASRAPGSPLHF
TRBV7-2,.,CASSLLSEETQYF
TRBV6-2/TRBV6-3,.,CASSYSRLLNSPLHF
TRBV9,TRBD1,CASSGGTGGDTEAFF
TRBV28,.,CASNTQGTHPLREQYF
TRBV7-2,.,CASSRQVSYEQYF
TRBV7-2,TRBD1,CASSTYRGQGDGYTF
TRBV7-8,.,CASSPNAGTVSTDTQYF
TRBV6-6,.,CASSPGVSYEQYF
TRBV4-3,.,CASSPSDSFDYGYTF
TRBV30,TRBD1,CAWGFGTGSDGYTF
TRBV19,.,CASSIGGNGNTIYF
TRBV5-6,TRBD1,CASSLPSTGWSNEQYF
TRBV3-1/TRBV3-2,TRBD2,CASSHGLAGVEQFF
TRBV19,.,CASSPRRGPTDSPLHF
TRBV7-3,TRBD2,CASSLGLAGGPNTQYF
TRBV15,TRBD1,CATSRGAGQGSRETQYF
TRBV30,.,CAWSVQGGEQYF
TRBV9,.,CASSARRGGDTQYF
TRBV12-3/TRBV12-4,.,CASSSLGYNEQFF
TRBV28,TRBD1,CASSIRVGTDNSPLHF